This passage covers 11 T cell receptor beta chains from one sample sequenced in a study of blood T cells in healthy people across ages. Through a sample-barcoded 5' primer and a J-beta primer mix, a second PCR was run for roughly 7 to 12 cycles. From the 5' RACE reads, TCRdb called clonotypes with MiXCR, one entry per CDR3 protein. This table holds about 1.6 million distinct CDR3 sequences, 34% found once. Material for sequencing was blood. The origin of the receptors is a woman in her 30s in good health.

The rearrangement links TRBV20-1 to TRBJ1-2; D is ambiguous. Germline values: CDR1 DFQATT, CDR2 SNEGSKA (reference sequence). The CDR3 loop spans 15 amino acids. Trimming removed 4 bases at V and 2 bases at J, with 17 bases between. CDR3 nucleotide sequence: TGCAGTGCTACGATTAAGAACAGTCTCAACTATGGCTACACCTTC. Translated: CSATIKNSLNYGYTF.

The chain recombines TRBV5-5 with TRBJ1-2, with a possible D match to TRBD1 (6 bases). Trimming pared 3 bases from V and 1 base from J, leaving 16 bases between. From germline, CDR1 is SGHKS and CDR2 YYEKEE (reference sequence). The CDR3 runs to 16 residues. CDR3 in DNA: TGTGCCAGCAGCTCTTCGACAGGACCTGATAACTATGGCTACACCTTC. It specifies CASSSSTGPDNYGYTF.

Only a few counts were recorded for this clonotype. The chain uses TRBV7-2 and TRBJ2-7; 13 nucleotides match TRBD2. The V gene's germline CDR1 is SGHTA and CDR2 FQGNSA. Germline trimming cut 5 bases from V and 4 bases from J; bases unmatched to any gene: 5. CDR3 size: 15 residues. The CDR3 region has the DNA TGTGCCAGCAGCATTGGACTAGCGGGGGTGTACGAGCAGTACTTC. Protein product: CASSIGLAGVYEQYF.

This clonotype appeared a few times. The gene calls are TRBV20-1 and TRBJ2-5; D gene uncertain. Germline values: CDR1 DFQATT, CDR2 SNEGSKA (reference sequence). V lost 3 bases and J lost 5, with 19 bases in between. This CDR3 has 15 amino acids. CDR3 bases: TGCAGTGCTAGCCCGTTTGACATCTTGGGGGAGACCCAGTACTTC. It specifies CSASPFDILGETQYF.

This clonotype was seen only a few times. This chain links TRBV7-2 with TRBJ2-3; no clear D gene. Germline-derived CDR1 and CDR2 are SGHTA and FQGNSA. The CDR3 sequence is 14 residues long. The ends were cut back, 5 bases at V and 2 bases at J, with 11 bases in the middle. CDR3 protein: CASSPRALTDTQYF. CDR3 coding DNA: TGTGCCAGCAGCCCCCGGGCCCTCACAGATACGCAGTATTTT.

This clonotype has just a few counts. CDR3 amino acids: CATSEGQGGLREQYF. CDR3 DNA: TGTGCCACCAGTGAAGGACAGGGGGGACTTCGCGAGCAGTACTTC. The chain couples TRBV24-1 to TRBJ2-7, with TRBD1 identical over 10 bases. V shed 4 bases, J shed 6 bases, and the junction held 8 bases outside the gene matches. The CDR3 contains 15 residues. Germline lookup yields CDR1 KGHDR and CDR2 SFDVKD.

Note on this clonotype: Lacking the conserved final phenylalanine or tryptophan, this CDR3 likely reflects a read error. The rearrangement links TRBV30 to TRBJ2-7; D possibly corresponds to TRBD2 (6 bases). This CDR3 spans 14 amino acids. Looked up from germline, CDR1 is GTSNPN and CDR2 is SVGIG (reference sequence). The V and J ends lost 4 bases and 3 bases respectively, with 16 bases between them. The DNA for the CDR3 is TGTGCCTGGATACCTAGCGACAGAATCTACGAGCAGTACTGC. Translated: CAWIPSDRIYEQYC.

This clonotype showed up just a few times. J is TRBJ2-1 and V is TRBV5-4; either TRBD1 or TRBD2 may fit D (5 bases each). The CDR3 has 17 amino acids. V shed 4 bases and J shed 3 bases, with 20 bases lying between them. The germline V gene has CDR1 SGHNT and CDR2 YYREEE (reference sequence). The CDR3 DNA is TGTGCCAGCAGCCAAGGTGAGGGACGGGGCTTCTACAATGAGCAGTTCTTC. Its translation: CASSQGEGRGFYNEQFF.

This clonotype was seen more than once but under ten times. The chain's CDR3 is CASSPGQGSFGYTF. DNA for the CDR3: TGCGCCAGCAGCCCGGGACAGGGATCTTTTGGCTACACCTTC. The genes are TRBV10-1 and TRBJ1-2, with 9 bases aligning to TRBD1. The CDR3 is made up of 14 amino acids. V lost 6 bases, J lost 7 bases, and 9 bases stayed unmatched. CDR1 is WNHNN and CDR2 is SYGVQD in the germline V gene (reference sequence).

In its sample, this clonotype was seen a few times. The chain combines TRBV5-6 with TRBJ2-7, with a tentative D call TRBD2 (6 bases). V was pared by 1 base and J by 3 bases, with 14 bases between. CDR1 and CDR2 (germline): SGHDT, YYEEEE. The CDR3 runs 15 residues. CDR3 in amino acids: CASSLTPGLYYEQYF. The CDR3 DNA sequence: TGTGCCAGCAGCTTGACGCCGGGACTCTACTACGAGCAGTACTTC.

This clonotype was observed at least ten times. J is TRBJ1-2 and V is TRBV29-1; perhaps TRBD1 as D (6 bases). From germline, CDR1 is SQVTM and CDR2 ANQGSEA. The CDR3 covers 11 residues. V dropped 3 bases and J dropped 6 bases, with 8 bases sitting between them. The CDR3 loop is CSVDRGDGYTF. CDR3 nucleotides: TGCAGCGTTGACAGGGGCGATGGCTACACCTTC.